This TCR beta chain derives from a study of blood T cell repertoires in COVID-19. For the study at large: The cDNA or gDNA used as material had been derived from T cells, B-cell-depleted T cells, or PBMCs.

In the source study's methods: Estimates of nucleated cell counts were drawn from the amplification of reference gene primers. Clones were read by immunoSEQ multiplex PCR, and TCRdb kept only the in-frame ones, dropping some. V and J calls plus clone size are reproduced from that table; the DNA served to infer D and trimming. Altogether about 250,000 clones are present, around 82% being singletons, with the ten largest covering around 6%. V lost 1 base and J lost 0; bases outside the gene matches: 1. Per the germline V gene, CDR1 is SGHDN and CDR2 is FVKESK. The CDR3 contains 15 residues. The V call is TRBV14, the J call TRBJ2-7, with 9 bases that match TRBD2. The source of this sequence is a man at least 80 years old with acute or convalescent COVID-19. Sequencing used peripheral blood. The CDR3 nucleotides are TGTGCCAGCAGCCAAGTAGCGGGGGTCTCCTACGAGCAGTACTTC. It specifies CASSQVAGVSYEQYF.